Detailed here is one T cell receptor beta chain. The antigen is undetermined. TCRdb's copy holds only in-frame clones and misses some; the assay was immunoSEQ multiplex PCR. The data hold approximately 99,000 clones, with approximately 90% observed a single time. This record belongs to a study of T cell responses to AZD1222 COVID-19 vaccine. Study conclusions and caveats: Females outnumbered males among donors, who were mostly white British; clonal diversity was possibly underestimated.

Recipients boosted at about 4 weeks or about 12 weeks are pooled. The CDR3 loop spans 13 amino acids. Looked up from germline, CDR1 is SEHNR and CDR2 is FQNEAQ (reference sequence). V lost 5 bases to trimming and J lost 4 bases, with 11 bases between them. The sample consisted of peripheral blood, taken 28 days after the second AZD1222 dose. The chain recombines TRBV7-9 with TRBJ1-1, with D possibly matching TRBD1 (6 bases). This clonotype was sampled from an adult who received the AZD1222 COVID-19 vaccine. The CDR3 is CASSPGGGTEAFF. CDR3 coding DNA: TGTGCCAGCAGCCCCGGAGGGGGCACTGAAGCTTTCTTT. Supplemented by reference TRBV7-9 and TRBJ1-1, the full variable domain reads DTGVSQNPRHKITKRGQNVTFRCDPISEHNRLYWYRQTLGQGPEFLTYFQNEAQLEKSRLLSDRFSAERPKGSFSTLEIQRTEQGDSAMYLCASSPGGGTEAFFGQGTRLTVV.